The 24 T cell receptor beta chains listed next were all sequenced from one sample in a study of immune heterogeneity within non-small cell lung tumors. Amplifying TCR beta CDR3 involved multiplex PCR carried out with 32 V and 13 J primers. TCRdb reanalysed the multiplex PCR reads using MiXCR and keeps one entry per CDR3 protein. The sample yields 2,500 to 3,500 distinct CDR3 sequences, about 25% seen once. Bulk tumor genomic DNA, about 600 ng per sample, was used as template. Surgery yielded several widely spaced biopsies per primary tumor. Curative surgery was undertaken by patients, who had untreated, newly diagnosed non-small cell lung cancer. Sequencing input: lung tumor tissue. These receptor sequences come from a female donor with non-small cell lung cancer.

The chain employs TRBV7-9 and TRBJ2-7; 12 nucleotides line up with TRBD1. Germline loops: CDR1 SEHNR, CDR2 FQNEAQ (reference sequence). After removal of 4 bases from V and 5 bases from J, the junction contained 3 bases not matched to a gene. The CDR3 is 14 amino acids. The CDR3 DNA reads TGTGCCAGCAGCTCCGGGACAGGGGGCCACGAGCAGTACTTC. This gives the protein CASSSGTGGHEQYF.

Of note for this clonotype: Relative to the germline gene, one junction end is altered; a read error may explain this. The chain couples TRBV7-7 to TRBJ2-5; D is unclear. This CDR3 is 15 amino acids long. In germline, CDR1 is SSHAT, CDR2 FNYEAQ (reference sequence). This CDR3 is CASSLVPAKQETQSF. Written as DNA, the CDR3 is TGTGCTAGCAGCTTAGTACCGGCTAAACAAGAGACCCAGTCCTTC.

The chain employs TRBV5-1 and TRBJ2-1; D not certain. In germline, CDR1 is SGHRS, CDR2 YFSETQ. This CDR3 is built from 16 residues. The V and J ends lost 0 bases and 8 bases respectively, with 18 bases between them. DNA for the CDR3: TGCGCCAGCAGCTTGGAGCAGTCGGCTAGAGCCCATGAGCAGTTCTTC. Amino acids: CASSLEQSARAHEQFF.

This clonotype counts as large. CDR3 loop: CASSQSPAQLNQPQHF. The CDR3 DNA follows: TGTGCCAGCAGCCAATCCCCCGCGCAGCTGAATCAGCCCCAGCATTTT. V is TRBV16 and J is TRBJ1-5; no definite D call. The CDR3 consists of 16 residues. Between the trimmed V and J ends, which lost 0 bases and 4 bases, there was a span of 13 bases. The germline V gene encodes CDR1 KGHSY and CDR2 FQNENV.

The chain couples TRBV19 to TRBJ2-5; D possibly corresponds to TRBD2 (6 bases). The CDR3 is 13 amino acids. V was clipped by 2 bases and J by 5 bases, with 9 bases between them. Germline V gene data show CDR1 as LNHDA and CDR2 as SQIVND (reference sequence). CDR3 loop: CASSIWGEETQYF. The CDR3 DNA reads as TGTGCCAGTAGTATATGGGGGGAGGAGACCCAGTACTTC.

The genes are TRBV30 and TRBJ1-1, with D uncertain. This CDR3 has 13 residues. V gave up 0 bases and J gave up 0 bases, with 5 bases separating them. Germline-derived CDR1 and CDR2 are GTSNPN and SVGIG (reference sequence). The CDR3 DNA is TGTGCCTGGAGTGTACAGCTGAACACTGAAGCTTTCTTT. Encoded protein: CAWSVQLNTEAFF.

The rearrangement links TRBV28 to TRBJ2-5; 13 bases are shared with TRBD2. The ends lost 1 base at V and 5 bases at J; junction bases unmatched: 7. The CDR3 is made up of 17 amino acids. The germline V gene has CDR1 MDHEN and CDR2 SYDVKM. The CDR3 loop is CASSLSLGLAGRETQYF. CDR3 coding DNA: TGTGCCAGCAGTTTATCTCTGGGACTAGCGGGAAGGGAGACCCAGTACTTC.

By sample fraction, this clonotype is medium-sized. The chain uses TRBV2 and TRBJ1-5; D is uncertain. V was clipped by 0 bases and J by 2 bases, with 14 bases between them. Germline-derived CDR1 and CDR2 are SNHLY and FYNNEI. The CDR3 length is 17 residues. This CDR3 reads CASSEARGTRGNQPQHF. In DNA, the CDR3 is TGTGCCAGCAGTGAAGCGCGCGGCACTCGGGGCAATCAGCCCCAGCATTTT.

This clonotype appeared a few times. The rearrangement uses TRBV7-9 and TRBJ1-4; maybe TRBD1 (6 bases). The CDR3 covers 16 residues. The germline CDR1 and CDR2 sequences are SEHNR and FQNEAQ (reference sequence). Deletions cut 0 bases from V and 4 bases from J, with 12 bases between. DNA for the CDR3: TGTGCCAGCAGCTTAGCTGTGGGGGCTGGTAATGAAAAACTGTTTTTT. Protein: CASSLAVGAGNEKLFF.

The chain joins TRBV28 to TRBJ2-5; tentatively, D is TRBD2 (6 bases). CDR1 MDHEN and CDR2 SYDVKM come from the germline V gene. This CDR3 region has 15 residues. Trimming shortened V by 7 bases and J by 4 bases, and 19 bases separated the two germline ends. The CDR3 DNA is TGTGCCAGCACCCACCGCGGGACCACACGAGAGACCCAGTACTTC. Encoded protein: CASTHRGTTRETQYF.

This clonotype came up a few times. One end of the junction varies from germline; a read error may be responsible. This rearrangement joins TRBV20-1 to TRBJ1-1; D not resolved. The CDR3 has 15 amino acids. CDR1 DFQATT and CDR2 SNEGSKA come from the germline V gene (reference sequence). CDR3 DNA sequence: TGCAGTGCTAGAGATATGCGGGTAGGATCCTCTGAAGATTTCTTT. Encoded protein: CSARDMRVGSSEDFF.

The gene calls are TRBV20-1 and TRBJ2-1; possibly TRBD1 for D (6 bases). Germline CDR1 DFQATT, CDR2 SNEGSKA (reference sequence). The CDR3 has 13 amino acids. The V and J ends lost 5 bases and 9 bases respectively, with 17 bases between them. CDR3: CSAGPDRSIEQFF. For the CDR3, the DNA is TGCAGTGCTGGACCAGACAGGTCGATTGAGCAGTTCTTC.

This clonotype was observed a handful of times. V is TRBV20-1 and J is TRBJ1-2; unclear D gene. V lost 6 bases and J 4 bases, leaving 18 bases between the germline ends. The CDR3 consists of 14 residues. Germline lookup yields CDR1 DFQATT and CDR2 SNEGSKA (reference sequence). The CDR3 sequence: CSASMYGVGYGYTF. CDR3 sequence (DNA): TGCAGTGCGTCCATGTACGGGGTAGGCTATGGCTACACCTTC.

A note on this clonotype: A read error may be the cause here, since a much bigger clone is one base away. The gene calls are TRBV27 and TRBJ1-2; TRBD1 is a possible D gene (6 bases). The CDR3 loop spans 16 amino acids. Germline CDR1 is MNHEY and CDR2 is SMNVEV (reference sequence). The CDR3: CSSSSTGTLANYGYTF. CDR3 DNA sequence: TGTTCCAGCAGTTCCACCGGGACACTAGCTAACTATGGCTACACCTTC.

This clonotype is deemed medium-sized. This chain links TRBV12-3 or TRBV12-4 with TRBJ2-7; no clear D gene. The CDR3 runs 12 residues. Trimming shortened V by 6 bases and J by 2 bases, and 8 bases separated the two germline ends. The CDR3 loop is CASSGGTYEQYF. The CDR3 nucleotides read TGTGCCAGCAGCGGCGGAACCTACGAGCAGTACTTC.

This clonotype is medium-sized within its sample. The chain joins TRBV28 to TRBJ1-2; 7 bases are a match to TRBD1. Trimming cost V 2 bases and J 5 bases; bases outside gene matches: 5. The CDR3 runs 14 residues. CDR1 is MDHEN and CDR2 is SYDVKM in the germline V gene. In DNA form, the CDR3 reads TGTGCCAGCAGTTTAGTCTTGGGACAGTATGGCTACACCTTC. Translated, it gives CASSLVLGQYGYTF.

This clonotype was seen only a few times. The V gene is TRBV25-1, the J gene TRBJ1-1; 8 nucleotides match TRBD1. The CDR3 runs to 15 residues. V lost 1 base, J lost 4 bases, and 5 bases stayed unmatched. The germline V gene encodes CDR1 MGHDK and CDR2 SYGVNS. This CDR3 is CASSESVDRGTEAFF. The CDR3 DNA reads TGTGCCAGCAGTGAATCCGTAGACAGGGGCACTGAAGCTTTCTTT.

In this sample, this clonotype turned up a few times. The chain joins TRBV2 to TRBJ2-7, with 7 bases identical to TRBD2. The CDR3 loop spans 11 amino acids. V lost 7 bases to trimming and J lost 3 bases; unmatched junction nucleotides: 0. Germline V gives CDR1 SNHLY, CDR2 FYNNEI. The CDR3 DNA reads TGTGCCAGCACGGGAGGCTACGAGCAGTACTTC. Translation: CASTGGYEQYF.

The chain uses TRBV28 and TRBJ2-5; no clear D. From germline, CDR1 is MDHEN and CDR2 SYDVKM. V was cut by 0 bases and J by 5 bases, with 10 bases left in between. The CDR3 totals 14 residues. Here the CDR3 reads CASSLWGPQETQYF. Written as DNA, the CDR3 is TGTGCCAGCAGTTTATGGGGCCCTCAGGAGACCCAGTACTTC.

Notes on this clonotype: A read error may be the cause here, since a much bigger clone is one base away. The gene calls are TRBV12-3 or TRBV12-4 and TRBJ1-5; 7 nucleotides match TRBD1. The CDR3 is 14 residues long. The CDR3 DNA is TGTGCCAACAGTTTAGACAGGGCGGATCAGCCCCAGCATTTT. Amino acids: CANSLDRADQPQHF.

The J gene is TRBJ2-3, the V gene TRBV24-1; no clear D gene. CDR3 length: 16 residues. Trimming shortened V by 1 base and J by 1 base, and 11 bases separated the two germline ends. CDR1 and CDR2 (germline): KGHDR, SFDVKD. The CDR3 coding sequence is TGTGCCACCAGTGATTTAGAACACACTGGCACAGATACGCAGTATTTT. Translation gives CATSDLEHTGTDTQYF.

This clonotype has a handful of counts. The V gene is TRBV7-2, the J gene TRBJ1-6; 7 bases fit TRBD1. The junction had 11 bases not matched to a gene; V was cut back by 3 bases and J by 6 bases. The CDR3 covers 17 residues. Germline-derived CDR1 and CDR2 are SGHTA and FQGNSA. The CDR3: CASSLGRTGVRNSPLHF. In DNA, the CDR3 is TGTGCCAGCAGCTTGGGTCGGACAGGCGTTCGTAATTCACCCCTCCACTTT.

This clonotype has just a few counts. The chain has TRBV29-1 and TRBJ1-5; 9 bases match TRBD1. The CDR3 is made up of 13 amino acids. The trim removed 6 bases at V and 5 bases at J, leaving 5 bases unmatched. Germline V gene lookup returns CDR1 SQVTM and CDR2 ANQGSEA. CDR3 in amino acids: CSVRDRDDQPQHF. In DNA form, the CDR3 reads TGCAGCGTCAGGGACAGGGATGATCAGCCCCAGCATTTT. The complete variable domain, with remaining parts taken from reference TRBV29-1 and TRBJ1-5, reads SAVISQKPSRDICQRGTSLTIQCQVDSQVTMMFWYRQQPGQSLTLIATANQGSEATYESGFVIDKFPISRPNLTFSTLTVSNMSPEDSSIYLCSVRDRDDQPQHFGDGTRLSIL.

Turning to this clonotype: The CDR3 ends on some other residue instead of the conserved phenylalanine or tryptophan, so this is likely a read error. Because the CDR3's place on the DNA is in doubt, the DNA is left out and the CDR3 is given as listed by TCRdb. This chain uses TRBV6-9 with TRBJ2-3; TRBD1, the table's D call, was not compared with the DNA. The CDR3 is made up of 16 amino acids, end residues included. Per the germline V gene, CDR1 is MNHGY and CDR2 is SVAAGI. CDR3 sequence reads: CASSYLRDRDEQYFGP.